A selection of T cell receptor beta chains follows, all from one sample in a study of cytomegalovirus exposure and HLA in healthy donors. Here immunoSEQ multiplex PCR was the method, and the copy in TCRdb shows in-frame clones only, minus some. The sample has some 140,000 clones, 80% seen once; the top ten hold over 2%. Sequenced: PBMCs. Receptors were obtained from a young man in good health and CMV-seronegative. The CDR3 runs from the conserved cysteine through the conserved F or W. Each record gives: V gene, J gene, clone size, D gene, CDR3 DNA, CDR3 protein. The D gene is left open where the match is weak. For some rows the clone size is stated as once, few or many, or as a class when expanded; others skip it.

v_gene: TRBV4-1
j_gene: TRBJ2-1
abundance: once
d_gene: NA
CDR3nt: TGCGCCAGCAGCCAATTAGCGGAGAGCTCCTACAATGAGCAGTTCTTC
CDR3aa: CASSQLAESSYNEQFF

v_gene: TRBV6-5
j_gene: TRBJ1-2
abundance: NA
d_gene: NA
CDR3nt: TGTGCCAGCGCCAGGGGCCCCGACTATGGCTACACCTTC
CDR3aa: CASARGPDYGYTF

v_gene: TRBV2
j_gene: TRBJ2-7
abundance: NA
d_gene: TRBD2
CDR3nt: TGTGCCAGCAGAACATGGACCGGGACTACCTCCTACGAGCAGTACTTC
CDR3aa: CASRTWTGTTSYEQYF

v_gene: TRBV11-1
j_gene: TRBJ1-4
abundance: once
d_gene: TRBD1
CDR3nt: TGTGCCAGCAGCCCACCGGGACAGGGTTGGCAAGCTAATGAAAAACTGTTTTTT
CDR3aa: CASSPPGQGWQANEKLFF

v_gene: TRBV5-1
j_gene: TRBJ2-3
abundance: NA
d_gene: NA
CDR3nt: TGCGCCAGCAGCCCGGGACATACTAGCACAGATACGCAGTATTTT
CDR3aa: CASSPGHTSTDTQYF

v_gene: TRBV5-4
j_gene: TRBJ2-7
abundance: NA
d_gene: NA
CDR3nt: TGTGCCAGCAGGGGCGTACCCCCGAAAGACGAGCAGTACTTC
CDR3aa: CASRGVPPKDEQYF

v_gene: TRBV30
j_gene: TRBJ1-4
abundance: NA
d_gene: TRBD1
CDR3nt: TGTGCCTGGGGGGGGGACAGGCTTGCAACTAATGAAAAACTGTTTTTT
CDR3aa: CAWGGDRLATNEKLFF

v_gene: TRBV29-1
j_gene: TRBJ2-3
abundance: NA
d_gene: NA
CDR3nt: TGCAGCGTTGACGGGAGCTCTGCAGATACGCAGTATTTT
CDR3aa: CSVDGSSADTQYF

v_gene: TRBV28
j_gene: TRBJ1-4
abundance: NA
d_gene: NA
CDR3nt: TGTGCCAGCACCCAGGGGAATGAAAAACTGTTTTTT
CDR3aa: CASTQGNEKLFF

v_gene: TRBV5-1
j_gene: TRBJ2-1
abundance: NA
d_gene: NA
CDR3nt: TGCGCCAGCAGCCCCTCGGAAGCGGGCGTCAATGAGCAGTTCTTC
CDR3aa: CASSPSEAGVNEQFF

v_gene: TRBV7-7
j_gene: TRBJ2-5
abundance: once
d_gene: NA
CDR3nt: TGTGCCAGCAGCCTCGGGATACAAGAGACCCAGTACTTC
CDR3aa: CASSLGIQETQYF

v_gene: TRBV6-5
j_gene: TRBJ2-7
abundance: NA
d_gene: NA
CDR3nt: TGTGCCAGCACTTCACTCTCGGGCTACGAGCAGTACTTC
CDR3aa: CASTSLSGYEQYF

v_gene: TRBV7-9
j_gene: TRBJ2-7
abundance: NA
d_gene: NA
CDR3nt: TGTGCCAGCAGCTTAGAGGGGGGGCGTACCTACGAGCAGTACTTC
CDR3aa: CASSLEGGRTYEQYF

v_gene: TRBV28
j_gene: TRBJ2-5
abundance: NA
d_gene: TRBD2
CDR3nt: TGTGCCAGCAGTTCCCGACTAGCGGGAGGGCCTGGTTTAGAGACCCAGTACTTC
CDR3aa: CASSSRLAGGPGLETQYF

v_gene: TRBV6-6
j_gene: TRBJ2-3
abundance: NA
d_gene: NA
CDR3nt: TGTGCCAGCAGTCCCCCGGGCACAGATACGCAGTATTTT
CDR3aa: CASSPPGTDTQYF

v_gene: TRBV7-2
j_gene: TRBJ1-1
abundance: NA
d_gene: NA
CDR3nt: TGTGCCAGCAGCTTAGAACCAGGCCCTGAAGCTTTCTTT
CDR3aa: CASSLEPGPEAFF

v_gene: TRBV10-3
j_gene: TRBJ2-7
abundance: NA
d_gene: TRBD1
CDR3nt: TGTGCCATCAGTGAGTCGTGGACAGGGGGACGCGAGCAGTACTTC
CDR3aa: CAISESWTGGREQYF

v_gene: TRBV4-2
j_gene: TRBJ1-4
abundance: NA
d_gene: NA
CDR3nt: TGTGCCAGCAGCCAAGATTCAGGGAGGGGTGAAAAACTGTTTTTT
CDR3aa: CASSQDSGRGEKLFF

v_gene: TRBV4-3
j_gene: TRBJ2-3
abundance: few
d_gene: NA
CDR3nt: TGCGCCAGCAGCCACTCCGGGACTCGAGGGACAGATACGCAGTATTTT
CDR3aa: CASSHSGTRGTDTQYF

v_gene: TRBV6-4
j_gene: TRBJ2-7
abundance: NA
d_gene: TRBD2
CDR3nt: TGTGCCAGCAGTCAACGGGAGGGCCCCTACGAGCAGTACTTC
CDR3aa: CASSQREGPYEQYF

v_gene: TRBV25-1
j_gene: TRBJ2-3
abundance: NA
d_gene: NA
CDR3nt: TGTGCCAGCAGTGGCGCGGGACTTTATACGCAGTATTTT
CDR3aa: CASSGAGLYTQYF

v_gene: TRBV28
j_gene: TRBJ1-5
abundance: NA
d_gene: NA
CDR3nt: TGTGCCAGCAGGGACAGCTACAATCAGCCCCAGCATTTT
CDR3aa: CASRDSYNQPQHF

v_gene: TRBV29-1
j_gene: TRBJ1-2
abundance: NA
d_gene: NA
CDR3nt: TGCAGCGTTGTGAGCTATGGCTACACCTTC
CDR3aa: CSVVSYGYTF

v_gene: TRBV5-4
j_gene: TRBJ1-2
abundance: NA
d_gene: NA
CDR3nt: TGTGCCAGCAGCTTGGTCGGGAGAGAGGGCCTCTCCGGCTACACCTTC
CDR3aa: CASSLVGREGLSGYTF

v_gene: TRBV7-6
j_gene: TRBJ2-7
abundance: many
d_gene: NA
CDR3nt: TGTGCCAGCAGCTTATGGGGGGTAAACGACGAGCAGTACTTC
CDR3aa: CASSLWGVNDEQYF

v_gene: TRBV15
j_gene: TRBJ2-7
abundance: NA
d_gene: TRBD2
CDR3nt: TGTGCCACCAGCAGAGGAACTAACGGGGGGATAGGGCAGTACTTC
CDR3aa: CATSRGTNGGIGQYF

v_gene: TRBV30
j_gene: TRBJ2-3
abundance: NA
d_gene: NA
CDR3nt: TGTGCCTGGAGTGTAGGAGACTCGGTTCTCAGGTATTTT
CDR3aa: CAWSVGDSVLRYF

v_gene: TRBV11-2
j_gene: TRBJ2-7
abundance: NA
d_gene: NA
CDR3nt: TGTGCCAGCAGCTCCGCAGGGATTGAGTACTTC
CDR3aa: CASSSAGIEYF

v_gene: TRBV5-1
j_gene: TRBJ2-7
abundance: NA
d_gene: NA
CDR3nt: TGCGCCAGCAGCCCGACCCCGGGAAGGATGTCCTACGAGCAGTACTTC
CDR3aa: CASSPTPGRMSYEQYF

v_gene: TRBV18
j_gene: TRBJ2-7
abundance: NA
d_gene: NA
CDR3nt: TGTGCCAGCTCACCAATCTCGGGAGCACGGGAGCAGTACTTC
CDR3aa: CASSPISGAREQYF

v_gene: TRBV19
j_gene: TRBJ2-6
abundance: NA
d_gene: TRBD1
CDR3nt: TGTGCCAGTAAGCGACAGGGGGCCTCTGGGGCCAACGTCCTGACTTTC
CDR3aa: CASKRQGASGANVLTF

v_gene: TRBV7-2
j_gene: TRBJ2-5
abundance: NA
d_gene: NA
CDR3nt: TGTGCCAGCACCCCATTAGGGGGGACCCAGTACTTC
CDR3aa: CASTPLGGTQYF

v_gene: TRBV9
j_gene: TRBJ2-1
abundance: NA
d_gene: NA
CDR3nt: TGTGCCAGCAGCGTGGAGGTAAGCTACAATGAGCAGTTCTTC
CDR3aa: CASSVEVSYNEQFF

v_gene: TRBV9
j_gene: TRBJ2-4
abundance: NA
d_gene: NA
CDR3nt: TGTGCCAGCAGCGTAGTCAGGCTCCTAGCCAAAAACATTCAGTACTTC
CDR3aa: CASSVVRLLAKNIQYF

v_gene: TRBV19
j_gene: TRBJ1-5
abundance: NA
d_gene: TRBD1
CDR3nt: TGTGCCAGTAGTATAGGGCTGGCCAGGGGGATTAGCAATCAGCCCCAGCATTTT
CDR3aa: CASSIGLARGISNQPQHF

v_gene: TRBV28
j_gene: TRBJ1-1
abundance: NA
d_gene: NA
CDR3nt: TGTGCCAGCAGCTCAAGACTGGGAGAGGCTTTCTTT
CDR3aa: CASSSRLGEAFF

v_gene: TRBV30
j_gene: TRBJ1-3
abundance: once
d_gene: NA
CDR3nt: TGTGCCTGGGCAGGGCCAAGCTCTGGAAACACCATATATTTT
CDR3aa: CAWAGPSSGNTIYF

v_gene: TRBV6-5
j_gene: TRBJ2-7
abundance: NA
d_gene: TRBD2
CDR3nt: TGTGCCAGCACCCCCAGCGGGAGCTCCTACGAGCAGTACTTC
CDR3aa: CASTPSGSSYEQYF

v_gene: TRBV10-2
j_gene: TRBJ1-5
abundance: NA
d_gene: TRBD1
CDR3nt: TGCGCCAGCAGTGAGTCTGGAACAGGGGGATTACAGCCCCAGCATTTT
CDR3aa: CASSESGTGGLQPQHF

v_gene: TRBV19
j_gene: TRBJ2-1
abundance: NA
d_gene: NA
CDR3nt: TGTGCCAGTAGTATACAGGGCAATGAGCAGTTCTTC
CDR3aa: CASSIQGNEQFF

v_gene: TRBV5-1
j_gene: TRBJ2-7
abundance: NA
d_gene: TRBD1
CDR3nt: TGCGCCAGCAGCTTGGGGGACAGGGGGCATGGGGTCCTCTACGAGCAGTACTTC
CDR3aa: CASSLGDRGHGVLYEQYF

v_gene: TRBV7-9
j_gene: TRBJ2-7
abundance: NA
d_gene: NA
CDR3nt: TGTGCCAGCAGCACCGGGGGTAACGAGCAGTACTTC
CDR3aa: CASSTGGNEQYF

v_gene: TRBV13
j_gene: TRBJ1-2
abundance: NA
d_gene: NA
CDR3nt: TGTGCCAGCAGCACGACAGGAAACTATGGCTACACCTTC
CDR3aa: CASSTTGNYGYTF

v_gene: TRBV9
j_gene: TRBJ1-1
abundance: NA
d_gene: TRBD1
CDR3nt: TGTGCCAGCAGCCCGGGGACAGGGTTGAACACTGAAGCTTTCTTT
CDR3aa: CASSPGTGLNTEAFF

v_gene: TRBV6-5
j_gene: TRBJ2-3
abundance: NA
d_gene: TRBD2
CDR3nt: TGTGCCAGCAGTTACGGGAGGGAGGGTTACACGCAGTATTTT
CDR3aa: CASSYGREGYTQYF

v_gene: TRBV18
j_gene: TRBJ2-1
abundance: NA
d_gene: NA
CDR3nt: TGTGCCAGCTCACCACTTTCCGAGACTTACAATGAGCAGTTCTTC
CDR3aa: CASSPLSETYNEQFF

v_gene: TRBV5-5
j_gene: TRBJ1-2
abundance: NA
d_gene: TRBD1
CDR3nt: TGTGCCAGCAGGCACGCACCAGGGGGCTCAAACTATGGCTACACCTTC
CDR3aa: CASRHAPGGSNYGYTF